This T cell receptor (beta chain) comes out of a study of cytomegalovirus exposure and HLA in healthy donors. Study-level information: Of the donors genotyped, 300 to 500 in all, about 80% fell in the Caucasian-associated ancestry cluster. Points from the study as a whole: CMV serostatus was the only immune exposure information that was available. A previous analysis found most TCR beta V segments productive roughly 87% or roughly 30% of the time. Researchers catalogued roughly 170 TCR beta chains as cytomegalovirus-associated.

This clone was seen only once. The antigen is undetermined. CDR3 length: 15 amino acids. CDR1 and CDR2 from the germline V gene are SGHTA and FQGNSA. J gave up 1 base and V 5 bases, and 6 bases lay outside the gene matches. The PCR employed 60 Vbeta primers together with 13 Jbeta primers. The repertoire was sequenced with immunoSEQ multiplex PCR; TCRdb's copy has only in-frame clones and lacks some. This table holds around 150,000 clones, 68% found once. Sequenced material: PBMCs. The sequence was collected from a man aged 45-65 years in good health and CMV-seronegative. This chain connects TRBV7-2 to TRBJ2-3; 7 bases are a match to TRBD2. CDR3 nucleotides: TGTGCCAGCAGCGTAGGCGCGGGGGGCACAGATACGCAGTATTTT. Translating it yields CASSVGAGGTDTQYF. Using reference TRBV7-2 and TRBJ2-3 for the parts outside the CDR3, the full variable domain is GAGVSQSPSNKVTEKGKDVELRCDPISGHTALYWYRQSLGQGLEFLIYFQGNSAPDKSGLPSDRFSAERTGGSVSTLTIQRTQQEDSAVYLCASSVGAGGTDTQYFGPGTRLTVL.